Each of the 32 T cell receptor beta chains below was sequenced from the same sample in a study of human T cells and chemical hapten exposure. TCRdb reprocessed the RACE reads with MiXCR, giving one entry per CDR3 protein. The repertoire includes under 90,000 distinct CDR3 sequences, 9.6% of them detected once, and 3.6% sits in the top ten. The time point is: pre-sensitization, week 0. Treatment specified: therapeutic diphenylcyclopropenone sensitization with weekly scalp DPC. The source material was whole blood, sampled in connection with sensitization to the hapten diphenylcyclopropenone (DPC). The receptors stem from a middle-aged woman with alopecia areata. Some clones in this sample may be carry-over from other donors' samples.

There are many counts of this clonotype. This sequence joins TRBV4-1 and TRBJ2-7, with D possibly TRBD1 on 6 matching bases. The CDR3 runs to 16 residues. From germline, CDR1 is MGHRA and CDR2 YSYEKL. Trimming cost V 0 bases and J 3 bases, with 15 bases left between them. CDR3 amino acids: CASSQEARTALYEQYF. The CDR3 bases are TGCGCCAGCAGCCAAGAAGCACGGACAGCACTCTACGAGCAGTACTTC.

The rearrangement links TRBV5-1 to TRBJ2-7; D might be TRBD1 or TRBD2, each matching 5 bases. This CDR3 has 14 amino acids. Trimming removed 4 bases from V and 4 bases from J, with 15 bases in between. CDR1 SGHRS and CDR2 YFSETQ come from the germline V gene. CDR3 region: CASSTGTGSYEQYF. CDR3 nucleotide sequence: TGCGCCAGCAGCACCGGGACGGGCAGTTACGAGCAGTACTTC.

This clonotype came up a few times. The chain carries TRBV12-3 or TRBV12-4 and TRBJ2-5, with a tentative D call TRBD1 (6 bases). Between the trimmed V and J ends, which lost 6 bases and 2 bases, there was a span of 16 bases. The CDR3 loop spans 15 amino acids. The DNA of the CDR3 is TGTGCCAGCAGCAAAACAGGGTTTTCACAAGAGACCCAGTACTTC. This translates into CASSKTGFSQETQYF.

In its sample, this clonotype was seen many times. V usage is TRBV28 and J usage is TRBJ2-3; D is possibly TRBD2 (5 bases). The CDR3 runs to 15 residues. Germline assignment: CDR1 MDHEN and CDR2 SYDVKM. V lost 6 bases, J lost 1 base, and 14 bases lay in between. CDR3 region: CASSSPGIGTDTQYF. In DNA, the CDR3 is TGTGCCAGCAGCTCCCCCGGGATAGGCACAGATACGCAGTATTTT.

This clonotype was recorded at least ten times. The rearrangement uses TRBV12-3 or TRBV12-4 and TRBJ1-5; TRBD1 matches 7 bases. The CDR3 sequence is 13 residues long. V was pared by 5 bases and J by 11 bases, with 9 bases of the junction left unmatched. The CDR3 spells CASSLGQFAAQHF. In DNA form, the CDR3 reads TGTGCCAGCAGTCTGGGACAGTTCGCAGCCCAGCATTTT.

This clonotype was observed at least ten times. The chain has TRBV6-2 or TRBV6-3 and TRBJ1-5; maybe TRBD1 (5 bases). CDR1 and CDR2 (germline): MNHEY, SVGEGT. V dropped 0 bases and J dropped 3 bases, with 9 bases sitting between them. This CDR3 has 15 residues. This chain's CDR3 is CASSYSWGYNQPQHF. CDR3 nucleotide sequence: TGTGCCAGCAGTTACTCATGGGGGTACAATCAGCCCCAGCATTTT.

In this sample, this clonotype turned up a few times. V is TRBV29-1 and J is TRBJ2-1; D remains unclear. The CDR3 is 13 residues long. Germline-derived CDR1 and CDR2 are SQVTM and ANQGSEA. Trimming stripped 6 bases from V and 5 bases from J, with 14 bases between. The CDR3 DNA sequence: TGCAGCGTGCACAATAATCAGGACAATGAGCAGTTCTTC. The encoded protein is CSVHNNQDNEQFF.

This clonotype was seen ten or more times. CDR3 bases: TGTGCCAGCAGCCGGACAGGCCAAGAGACCCAGTACTTC. As protein: CASSRTGQETQYF. This rearrangement joins TRBV6-5 to TRBJ2-5; 7 bases line up with TRBD1. Trimming at V came to 6 bases and at J to 1 base, leaving 2 bases not matched to a gene. Germline CDR1 is MNHEY and CDR2 is SVGAGI. The CDR3 sequence is 13 residues long.

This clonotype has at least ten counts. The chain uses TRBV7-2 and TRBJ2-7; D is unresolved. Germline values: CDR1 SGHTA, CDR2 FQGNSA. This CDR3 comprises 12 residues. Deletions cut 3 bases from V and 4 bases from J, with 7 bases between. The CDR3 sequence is CASSFGPYEQYF. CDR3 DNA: TGTGCCAGCAGCTTCGGGCCGTACGAGCAGTACTTC.

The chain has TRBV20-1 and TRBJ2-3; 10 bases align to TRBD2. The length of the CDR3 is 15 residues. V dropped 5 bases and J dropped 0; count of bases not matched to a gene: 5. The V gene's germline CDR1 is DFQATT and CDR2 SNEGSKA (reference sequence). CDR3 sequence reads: CSASGLAASTDTQYF. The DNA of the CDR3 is TGCAGTGCTTCCGGACTAGCGGCTAGCACAGATACGCAGTATTTT.

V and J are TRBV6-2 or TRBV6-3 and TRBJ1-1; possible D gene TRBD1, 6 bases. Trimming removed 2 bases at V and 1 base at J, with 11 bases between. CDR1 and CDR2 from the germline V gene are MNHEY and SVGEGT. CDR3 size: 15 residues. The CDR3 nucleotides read TGTGCCAGCAGTTACACGGGACATAGGAACACTGAAGCTTTCTTT. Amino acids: CASSYTGHRNTEAFF.

The CDR3 is CASSLFVAYEQYF. CDR3 nucleotide sequence: TGTGCCAGCAGCTTATTCGTAGCTTACGAGCAGTACTTC. The V and J genes are TRBV7-8 and TRBJ2-7; D not resolved. The CDR3 sequence is 13 residues long. Trimming cost V 2 bases and J 4 bases, with 9 bases left between them. Germline lookup yields CDR1 SGHVS and CDR2 FQNEAQ.

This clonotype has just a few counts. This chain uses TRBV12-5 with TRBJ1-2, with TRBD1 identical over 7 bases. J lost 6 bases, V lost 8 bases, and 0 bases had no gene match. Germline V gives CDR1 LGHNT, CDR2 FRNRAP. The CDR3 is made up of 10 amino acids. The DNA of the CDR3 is TGTGCTAGTACAGGGGATGGCTACACCTTC. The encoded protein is CASTGDGYTF.

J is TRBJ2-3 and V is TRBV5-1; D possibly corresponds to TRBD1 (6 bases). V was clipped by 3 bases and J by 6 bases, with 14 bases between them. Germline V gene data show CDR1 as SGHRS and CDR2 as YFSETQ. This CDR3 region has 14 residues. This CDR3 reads CASSYQGQGDTQYF. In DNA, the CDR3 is TGCGCCAGCAGCTACCAGGGGCAGGGCGATACGCAGTATTTT. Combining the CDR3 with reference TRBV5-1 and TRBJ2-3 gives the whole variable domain KAGVTQTPRYLIKTRGQQVTLSCSPISGHRSVSWYQQTPGQGLQFLFEYFSETQRNKGNFPGRFSGRQFSNSRSEMNVSTLELGDSALYLCASSYQGQGDTQYFGPGTRLTVL.

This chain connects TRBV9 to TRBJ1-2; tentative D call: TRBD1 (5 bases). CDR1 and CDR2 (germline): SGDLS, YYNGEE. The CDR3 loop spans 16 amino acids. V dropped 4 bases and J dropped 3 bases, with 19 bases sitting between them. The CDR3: CASSYYRGFPDYGYTF. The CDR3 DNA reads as TGTGCCAGCAGCTATTACCGGGGGTTCCCCGACTATGGCTACACCTTC.

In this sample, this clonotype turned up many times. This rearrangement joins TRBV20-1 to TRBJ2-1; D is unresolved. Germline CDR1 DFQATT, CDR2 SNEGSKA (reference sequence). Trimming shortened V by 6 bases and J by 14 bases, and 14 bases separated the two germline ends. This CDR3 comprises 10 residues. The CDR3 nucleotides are TGCAGTGCCCCTCAGGTCAACGAGTTCTTC. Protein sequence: CSAPQVNEFF.

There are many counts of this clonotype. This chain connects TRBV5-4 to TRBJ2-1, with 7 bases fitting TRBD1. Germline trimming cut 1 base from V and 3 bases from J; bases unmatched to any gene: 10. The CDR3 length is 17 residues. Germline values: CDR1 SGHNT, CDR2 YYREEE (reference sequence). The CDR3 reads CASSLSYGTENYNEQFF. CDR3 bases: TGTGCCAGCAGCTTGAGTTACGGGACAGAGAACTACAATGAGCAGTTCTTC.

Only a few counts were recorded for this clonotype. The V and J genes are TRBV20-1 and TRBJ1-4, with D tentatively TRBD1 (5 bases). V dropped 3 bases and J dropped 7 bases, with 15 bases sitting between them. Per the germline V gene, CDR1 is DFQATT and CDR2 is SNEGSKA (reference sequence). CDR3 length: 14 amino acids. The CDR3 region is CSASRSWDFEKLFF. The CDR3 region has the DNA TGCAGTGCTAGTCGATCTTGGGACTTTGAAAAACTGTTTTTT.

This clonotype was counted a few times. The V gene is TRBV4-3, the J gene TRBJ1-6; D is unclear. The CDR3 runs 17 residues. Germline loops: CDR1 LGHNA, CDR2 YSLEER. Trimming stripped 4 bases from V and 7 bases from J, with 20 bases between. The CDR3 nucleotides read TGCGCCAGCAGCCGAACCCTGGAGGCGGGATTAAATTCACCCCTCCACTTT. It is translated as CASSRTLEAGLNSPLHF.

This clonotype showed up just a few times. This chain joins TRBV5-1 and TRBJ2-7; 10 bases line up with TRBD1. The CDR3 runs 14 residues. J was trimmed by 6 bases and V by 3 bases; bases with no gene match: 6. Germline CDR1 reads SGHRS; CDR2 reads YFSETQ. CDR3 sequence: CASSYRQGASEQYF. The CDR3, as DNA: TGCGCCAGCAGCTACCGACAGGGGGCAAGCGAGCAGTACTTC.

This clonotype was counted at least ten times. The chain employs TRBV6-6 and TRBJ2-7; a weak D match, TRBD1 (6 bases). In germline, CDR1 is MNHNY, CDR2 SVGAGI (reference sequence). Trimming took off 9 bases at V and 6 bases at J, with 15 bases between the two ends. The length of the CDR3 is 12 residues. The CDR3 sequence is CASHTGFREQYF. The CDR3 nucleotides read TGTGCCAGTCACACAGGGTTTCGCGAGCAGTACTTC.

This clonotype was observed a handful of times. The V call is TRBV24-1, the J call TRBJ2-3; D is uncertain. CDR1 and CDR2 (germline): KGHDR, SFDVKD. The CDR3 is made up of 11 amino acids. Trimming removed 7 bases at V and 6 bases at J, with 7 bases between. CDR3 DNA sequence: TGTGCCACCAGCCTCAAGGATACGCAGTATTTT. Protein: CATSLKDTQYF.

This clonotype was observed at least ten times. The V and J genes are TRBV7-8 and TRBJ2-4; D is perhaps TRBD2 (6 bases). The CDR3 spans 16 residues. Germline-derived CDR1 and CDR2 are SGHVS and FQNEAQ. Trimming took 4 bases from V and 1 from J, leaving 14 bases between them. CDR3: CASSSDGGTAKNIQYF. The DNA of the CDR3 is TGTGCCAGCAGCTCTGACGGGGGTACCGCCAAAAACATTCAGTACTTC.

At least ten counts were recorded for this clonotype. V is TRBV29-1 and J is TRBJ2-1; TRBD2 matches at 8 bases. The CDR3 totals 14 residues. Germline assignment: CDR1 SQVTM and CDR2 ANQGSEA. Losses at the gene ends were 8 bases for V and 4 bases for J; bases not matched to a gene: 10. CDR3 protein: CSHPGTRSYNEQFF. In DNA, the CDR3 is TGCAGCCATCCAGGGACTAGATCTTACAATGAGCAGTTCTTC.

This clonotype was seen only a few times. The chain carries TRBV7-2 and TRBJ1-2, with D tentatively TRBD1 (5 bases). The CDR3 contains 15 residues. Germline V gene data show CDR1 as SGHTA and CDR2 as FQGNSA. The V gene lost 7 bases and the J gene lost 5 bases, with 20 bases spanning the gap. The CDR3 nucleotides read TGTGCCAGCACCATAAAGGGGTCCAGAGGGTATGGCTACACCTTC. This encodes CASTIKGSRGYGYTF.

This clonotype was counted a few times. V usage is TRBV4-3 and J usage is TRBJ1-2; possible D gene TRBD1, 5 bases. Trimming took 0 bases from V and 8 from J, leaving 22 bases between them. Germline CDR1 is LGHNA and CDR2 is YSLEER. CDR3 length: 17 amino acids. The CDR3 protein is CASSQDFAAWAGHGYTF. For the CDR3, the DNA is TGCGCCAGCAGCCAAGATTTTGCCGCGTGGGCAGGGCACGGCTACACCTTC.

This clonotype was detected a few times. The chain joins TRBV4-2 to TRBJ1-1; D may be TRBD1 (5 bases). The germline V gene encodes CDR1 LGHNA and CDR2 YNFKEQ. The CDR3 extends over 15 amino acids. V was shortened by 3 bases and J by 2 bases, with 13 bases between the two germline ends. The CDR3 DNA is TGTGCCAGCAGCCAGGAAGACAGACCCAACACTGAAGCTTTCTTT. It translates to CASSQEDRPNTEAFF.

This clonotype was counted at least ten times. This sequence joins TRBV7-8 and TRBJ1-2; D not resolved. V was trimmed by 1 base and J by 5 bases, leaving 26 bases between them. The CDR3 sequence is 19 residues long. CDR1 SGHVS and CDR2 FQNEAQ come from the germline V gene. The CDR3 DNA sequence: TGTGCCAGCAGCTTAGGAGTTCTCCCAGCCATAAGACGGGTATATGGCTACACCTTC. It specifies CASSLGVLPAIRRVYGYTF.

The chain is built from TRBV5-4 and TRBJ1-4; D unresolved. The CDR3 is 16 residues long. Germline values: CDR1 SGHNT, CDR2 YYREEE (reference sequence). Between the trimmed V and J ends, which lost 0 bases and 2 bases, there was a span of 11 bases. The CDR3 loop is CASSLGLQATNEKLFF. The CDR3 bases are TGTGCCAGCAGCTTGGGGTTGCAGGCCACTAATGAAAAACTGTTTTTT.

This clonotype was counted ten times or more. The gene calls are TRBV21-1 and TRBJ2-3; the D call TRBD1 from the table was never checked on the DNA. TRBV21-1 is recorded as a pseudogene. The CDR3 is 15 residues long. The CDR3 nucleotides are TGTGCCAGCAGCTCAAGGACAGGGGAAACAGATACGCAGTATTTT. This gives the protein CASSSRTGETDTQYF.

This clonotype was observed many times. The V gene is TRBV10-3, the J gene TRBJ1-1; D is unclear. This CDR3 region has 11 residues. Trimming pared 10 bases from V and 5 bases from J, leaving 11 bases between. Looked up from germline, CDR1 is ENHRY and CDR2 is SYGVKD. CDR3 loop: CATRGRTEAFF. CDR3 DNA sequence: TGTGCCACCCGGGGTCGGACTGAAGCTTTCTTT.

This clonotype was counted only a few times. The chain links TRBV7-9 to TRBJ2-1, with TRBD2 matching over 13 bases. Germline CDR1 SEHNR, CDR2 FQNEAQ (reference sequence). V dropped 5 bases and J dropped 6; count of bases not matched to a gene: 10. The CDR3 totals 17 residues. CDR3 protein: CASSRPARTSGSNEQFF. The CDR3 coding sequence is TGTGCCAGCAGCCGTCCCGCCCGGACTAGCGGGAGCAATGAGCAGTTCTTC.